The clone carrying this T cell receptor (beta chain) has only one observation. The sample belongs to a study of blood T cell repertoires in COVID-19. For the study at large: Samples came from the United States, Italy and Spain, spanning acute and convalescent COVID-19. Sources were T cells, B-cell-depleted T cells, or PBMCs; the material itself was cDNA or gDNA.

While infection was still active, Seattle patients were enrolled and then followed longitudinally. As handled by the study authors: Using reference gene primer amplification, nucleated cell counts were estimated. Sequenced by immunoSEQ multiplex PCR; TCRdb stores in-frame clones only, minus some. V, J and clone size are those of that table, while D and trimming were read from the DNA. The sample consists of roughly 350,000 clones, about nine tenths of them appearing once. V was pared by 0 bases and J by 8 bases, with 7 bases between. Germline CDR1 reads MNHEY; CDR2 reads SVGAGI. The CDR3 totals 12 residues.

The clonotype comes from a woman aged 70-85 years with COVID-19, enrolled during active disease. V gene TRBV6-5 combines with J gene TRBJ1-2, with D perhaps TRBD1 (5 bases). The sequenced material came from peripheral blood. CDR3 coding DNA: TGTGCCAGCAGTTACTCAGGGGTCGGCTACACCTTC. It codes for CASSYSGVGYTF.